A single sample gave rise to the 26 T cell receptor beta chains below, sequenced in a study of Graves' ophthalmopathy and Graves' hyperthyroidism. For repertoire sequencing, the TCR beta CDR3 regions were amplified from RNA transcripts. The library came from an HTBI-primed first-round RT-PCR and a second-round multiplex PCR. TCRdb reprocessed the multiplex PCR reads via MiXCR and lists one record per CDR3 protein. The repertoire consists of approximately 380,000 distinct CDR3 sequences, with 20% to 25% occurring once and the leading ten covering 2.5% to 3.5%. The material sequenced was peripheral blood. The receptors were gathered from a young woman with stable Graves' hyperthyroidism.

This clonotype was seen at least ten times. The CDR3: CASSKGLRVGETQYF. The CDR3 region has the DNA TGTGCCAGCAGCAAGGGACTTCGAGTAGGAGAGACCCAGTACTTC. This chain connects TRBV14 to TRBJ2-5, with D possibly matching TRBD2 (6 bases). V was pared by 5 bases and J by 4 bases, with 17 bases between. The germline V gene has CDR1 SGHDN and CDR2 FVKESK. The CDR3 totals 15 residues.

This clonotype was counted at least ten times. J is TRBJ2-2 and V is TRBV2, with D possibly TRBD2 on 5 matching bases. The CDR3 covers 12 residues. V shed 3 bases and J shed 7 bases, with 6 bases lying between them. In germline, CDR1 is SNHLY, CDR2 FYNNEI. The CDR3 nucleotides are TGTGCCAGCAGTGACCGGGGCGGGGAGCTGTTTTTT. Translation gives CASSDRGGELFF.

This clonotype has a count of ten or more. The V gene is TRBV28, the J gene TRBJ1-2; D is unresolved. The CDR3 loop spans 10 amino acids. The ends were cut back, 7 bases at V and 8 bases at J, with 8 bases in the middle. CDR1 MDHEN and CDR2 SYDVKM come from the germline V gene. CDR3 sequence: CASTRWGYTF. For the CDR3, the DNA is TGTGCCAGCACCCGGTGGGGCTACACCTTC.

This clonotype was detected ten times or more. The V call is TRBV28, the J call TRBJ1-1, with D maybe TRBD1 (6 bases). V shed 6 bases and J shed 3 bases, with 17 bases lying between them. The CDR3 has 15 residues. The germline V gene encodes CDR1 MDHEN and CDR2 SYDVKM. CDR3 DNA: TGTGCCAGCAGGGGACCACGGGGGGCGTACACTGAAGCTTTCTTT. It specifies CASRGPRGAYTEAFF.

CDR3 residues: CASSSGVLSGNTIYF. The CDR3 bases are TGTGCCAGCAGCTCGGGGGTCCTCTCTGGAAACACCATATATTTT. V and J are TRBV7-2 and TRBJ1-3; D might be TRBD1 (5 bases). The length of the CDR3 is 15 residues. Germline V gene sequence: CDR1 SGHTA, CDR2 FQGNSA. The V end lost 4 bases, the J end lost 0 bases, and 10 bases lay between the germline ends. The variable domain in full, with the rest retrieved from reference TRBV7-2 and TRBJ1-3, is GAGVSQSPSNKVTEKGKDVELRCDPISGHTALYWYRQSLGQGLEFLIYFQGNSAPDKSGLPSDRFSAERTGGSVSTLTIQRTQQEDSAVYLCASSSGVLSGNTIYFGEGSWLTVV.

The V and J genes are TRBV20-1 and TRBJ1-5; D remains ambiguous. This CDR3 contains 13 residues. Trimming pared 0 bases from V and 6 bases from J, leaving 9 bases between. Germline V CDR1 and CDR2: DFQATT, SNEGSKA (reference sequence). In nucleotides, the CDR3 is TGCAGTGCTAGAGAAATAGGGAGTCAGCCCCAGCATTTT. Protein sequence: CSAREIGSQPQHF.

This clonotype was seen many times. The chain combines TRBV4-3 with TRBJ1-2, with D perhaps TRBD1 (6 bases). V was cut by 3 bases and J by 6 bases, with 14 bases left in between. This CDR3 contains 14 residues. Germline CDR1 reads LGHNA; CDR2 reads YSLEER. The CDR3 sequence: CASSQQQGSHGYTF. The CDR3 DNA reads TGCGCCAGCAGCCAGCAACAGGGCTCCCATGGCTACACCTTC.

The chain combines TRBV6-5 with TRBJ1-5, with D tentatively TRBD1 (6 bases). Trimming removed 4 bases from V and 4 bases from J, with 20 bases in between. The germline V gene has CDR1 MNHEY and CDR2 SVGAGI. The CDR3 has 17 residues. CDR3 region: CASSLGLGDTKNQPQHF. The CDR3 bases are TGTGCCAGCAGTTTAGGTTTAGGGGACACCAAAAATCAGCCCCAGCATTTT.

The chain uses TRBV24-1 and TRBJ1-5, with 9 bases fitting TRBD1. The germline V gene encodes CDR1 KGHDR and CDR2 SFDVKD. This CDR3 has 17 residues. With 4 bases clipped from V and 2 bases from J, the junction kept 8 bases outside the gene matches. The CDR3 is CATSDPGTGSGNQPQHF. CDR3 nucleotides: TGTGCCACCAGTGACCCCGGGACAGGGAGTGGCAATCAGCCCCAGCATTTT.

The CDR3 loop reads CASSSIPPGGQETQYF. The CDR3 DNA is TGTGCCAGCAGCTCCATACCCCCGGGAGGACAAGAGACCCAGTACTTC. This chain uses TRBV5-6 with TRBJ2-5, with 7 bases fitting TRBD2. This CDR3 contains 16 residues. Germline CDR1 and CDR2: SGHDT and YYEEEE. Losses at the gene ends were 3 bases for V and 2 bases for J; bases not matched to a gene: 10.

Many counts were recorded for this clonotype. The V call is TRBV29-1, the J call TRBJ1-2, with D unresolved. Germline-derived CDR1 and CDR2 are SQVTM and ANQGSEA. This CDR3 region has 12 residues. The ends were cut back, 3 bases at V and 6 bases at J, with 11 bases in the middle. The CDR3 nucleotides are TGCAGCGTTGACCTAGGCTCTGATGGCTACACCTTC. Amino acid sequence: CSVDLGSDGYTF. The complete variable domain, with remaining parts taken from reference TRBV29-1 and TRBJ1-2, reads SAVISQKPSRDICQRGTSLTIQCQVDSQVTMMFWYRQQPGQSLTLIATANQGSEATYESGFVIDKFPISRPNLTFSTLTVSNMSPEDSSIYLCSVDLGSDGYTFGSGTRLTVV.

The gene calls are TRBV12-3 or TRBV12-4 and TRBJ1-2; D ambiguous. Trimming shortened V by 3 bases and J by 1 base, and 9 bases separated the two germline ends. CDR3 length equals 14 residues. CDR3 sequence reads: CASSLYTGNYGYTF. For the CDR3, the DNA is TGTGCCAGCAGTTTGTACACGGGTAACTATGGCTACACCTTC.

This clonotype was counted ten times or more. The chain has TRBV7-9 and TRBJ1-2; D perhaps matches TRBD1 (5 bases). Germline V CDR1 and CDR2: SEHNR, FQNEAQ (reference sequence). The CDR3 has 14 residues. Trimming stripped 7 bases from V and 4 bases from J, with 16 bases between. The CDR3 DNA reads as TGTGCCAGCACCCCCCGGGAAGGGGCCTATGGCTACACCTTC. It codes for CASTPREGAYGYTF.

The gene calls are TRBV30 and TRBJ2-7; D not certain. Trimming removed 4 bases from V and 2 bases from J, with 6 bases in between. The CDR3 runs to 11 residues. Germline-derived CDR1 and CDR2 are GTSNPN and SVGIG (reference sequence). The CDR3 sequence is CAWTTAYEQYF. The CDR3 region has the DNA TGTGCCTGGACCACAGCCTACGAGCAGTACTTC.

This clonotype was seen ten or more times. The CDR3 spells CASSEEGLGGYTF. In DNA form, the CDR3 reads TGTGCCAGCAGTGAAGAAGGGTTGGGGGGCTACACCTTC. The V call is TRBV6-1, the J call TRBJ1-2; D not resolved. V was trimmed by 1 base and J by 8 bases, leaving 11 bases between them. Germline CDR1 reads MNHNS; CDR2 reads SASEGT. This CDR3 spans 13 amino acids.

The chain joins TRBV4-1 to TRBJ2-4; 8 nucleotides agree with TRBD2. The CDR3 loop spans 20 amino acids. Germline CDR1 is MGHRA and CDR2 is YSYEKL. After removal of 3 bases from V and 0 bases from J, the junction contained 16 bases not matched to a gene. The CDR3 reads CASSQYKRESRPLAKNIQYF. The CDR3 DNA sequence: TGCGCCAGCAGCCAGTATAAGCGGGAGTCCAGACCCCTAGCCAAAAACATTCAGTACTTC.

The CDR3 nucleotides are TGCGCCAGCAGCGTAGGGGGACAGGCTCACTACGAGCAGTACTTC. It is translated as CASSVGGQAHYEQYF. The J gene is TRBJ2-7, the V gene TRBV5-1, with 8 bases identical to TRBD1. V shed 4 bases, J shed 3 bases, and the junction held 9 bases outside the gene matches. CDR1 and CDR2 (germline): SGHRS, YFSETQ. The CDR3 is 15 amino acids. The full variable domain, completed using reference TRBV5-1 and TRBJ2-7, is KAGVTQTPRYLIKTRGQQVTLSCSPISGHRSVSWYQQTPGQGLQFLFEYFSETQRNKGNFPGRFSGRQFSNSRSEMNVSTLELGDSALYLCASSVGGQAHYEQYFGPGTRLTVT.

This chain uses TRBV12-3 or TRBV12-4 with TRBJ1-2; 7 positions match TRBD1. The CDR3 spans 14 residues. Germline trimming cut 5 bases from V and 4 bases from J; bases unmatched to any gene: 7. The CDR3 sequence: CASSQSGQTYGYTF. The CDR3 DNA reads TGTGCCAGCAGTCAATCGGGACAGACCTATGGCTACACCTTC.

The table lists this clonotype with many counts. CDR3 sequence reads: CASSQDRSDPEQETQYF. For the CDR3, the DNA is TGCGCCAGCAGCCAAGATCGGTCGGACCCTGAACAAGAGACCCAGTACTTC. The J gene is TRBJ2-5, the V gene TRBV4-1, with unresolved D. V was pared by 0 bases and J by 2 bases, with 16 bases between. CDR3 length equals 17 residues. Germline-derived CDR1 and CDR2 are MGHRA and YSYEKL.

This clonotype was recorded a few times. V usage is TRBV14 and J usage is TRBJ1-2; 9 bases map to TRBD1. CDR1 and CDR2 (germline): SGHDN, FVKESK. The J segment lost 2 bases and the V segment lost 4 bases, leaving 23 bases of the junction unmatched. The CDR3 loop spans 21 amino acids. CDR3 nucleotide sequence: TGTGCCAGCAGCCCTTCCGGGACAGGGATGATTGGCCCCAGTCGGAACTATGGCTACACCTTC. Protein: CASSPSGTGMIGPSRNYGYTF. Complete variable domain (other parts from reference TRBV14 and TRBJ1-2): EAGVTQFPSHSVIEKGQTVTLRCDPISGHDNLYWYRRVMGKEIKFLLHFVKESKQDESGMPNNRFLAERTGGTYSTLKVQPAELEDSGVYFCASSPSGTGMIGPSRNYGYTFGSGTRLTVV.

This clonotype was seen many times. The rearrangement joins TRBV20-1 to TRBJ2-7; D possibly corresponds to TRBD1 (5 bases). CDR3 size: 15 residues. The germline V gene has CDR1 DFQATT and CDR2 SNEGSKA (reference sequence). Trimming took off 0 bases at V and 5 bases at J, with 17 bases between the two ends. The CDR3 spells CSARDFQGGFHEQYF. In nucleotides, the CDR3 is TGCAGTGCTAGAGATTTCCAGGGCGGCTTCCACGAGCAGTACTTC.

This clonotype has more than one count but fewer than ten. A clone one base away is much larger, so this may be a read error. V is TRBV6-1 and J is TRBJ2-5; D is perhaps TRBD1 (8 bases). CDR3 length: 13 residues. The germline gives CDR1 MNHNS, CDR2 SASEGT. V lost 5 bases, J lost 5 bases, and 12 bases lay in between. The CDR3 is CASSTQGGETQYF. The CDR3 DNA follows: TGTGCCAGCAGTACACAGGGGGGGGAGACCCAGTACTTC.

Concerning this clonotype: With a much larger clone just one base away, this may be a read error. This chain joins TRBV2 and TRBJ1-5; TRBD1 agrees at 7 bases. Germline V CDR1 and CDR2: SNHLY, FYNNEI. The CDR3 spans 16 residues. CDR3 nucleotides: TGTGCCAGCAGCCCTGGGACAGCCCGTGGCAATCAGCCCCAGCGTTTT. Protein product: CASSPGTARGNQPQRF.

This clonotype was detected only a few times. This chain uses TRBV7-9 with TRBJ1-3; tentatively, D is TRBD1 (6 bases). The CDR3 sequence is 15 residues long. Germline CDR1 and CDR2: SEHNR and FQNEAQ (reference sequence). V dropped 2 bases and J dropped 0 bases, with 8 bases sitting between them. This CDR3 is CASSLSDSSGNTIYF. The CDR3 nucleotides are TGTGCCAGCAGCTTATCGGACAGCTCTGGAAACACCATATATTTT. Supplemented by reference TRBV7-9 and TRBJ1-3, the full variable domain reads DTGVSQNPRHKITKRGQNVTFRCDPISEHNRLYWYRQTLGQGPEFLTYFQNEAQLEKSRLLSDRFSAERPKGSFSTLEIQRTEQGDSAMYLCASSLSDSSGNTIYFGEGSWLTVV.

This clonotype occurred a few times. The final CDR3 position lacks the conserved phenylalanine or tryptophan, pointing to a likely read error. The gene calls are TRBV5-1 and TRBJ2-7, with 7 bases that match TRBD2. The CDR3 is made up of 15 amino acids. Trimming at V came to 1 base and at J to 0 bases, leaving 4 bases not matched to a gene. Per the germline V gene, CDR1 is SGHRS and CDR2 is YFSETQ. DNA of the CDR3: TGCGCCAGCAGCTTGACGGGACTACCCTCCTACGAGCAGTACCTC. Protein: CASSLTGLPSYEQYL.

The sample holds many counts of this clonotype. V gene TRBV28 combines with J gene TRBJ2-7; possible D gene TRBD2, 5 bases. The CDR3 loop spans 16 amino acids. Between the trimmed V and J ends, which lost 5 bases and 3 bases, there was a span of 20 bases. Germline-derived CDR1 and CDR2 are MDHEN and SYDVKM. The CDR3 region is CASSPDLASPFYEQYF. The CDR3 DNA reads TGTGCCAGCAGTCCGGACCTAGCATCTCCTTTCTACGAGCAGTACTTC.